Following are 26 T cell receptor beta chains from one sample sequenced in a study of long-term antiretroviral therapy in people with HIV. Researchers ran immunoSEQ v3.0 at survey level. Repertoires were generated with immunoSEQ multiplex PCR, while TCRdb's copy carries only in-frame clones and drops some. The data contain fewer than 20,000 clones, 80% to 90% of them singletons. Sequences were derived from unsorted PBMCs, sampled 4.2 years after starting antiretroviral therapy. These receptors were collected from a man aged 50 or older with HIV.

The CDR3, as DNA: TGTGCCAGCAGTGACAAACCCGGAATTTCTAGGGGGGCTGGAAACACCATATATTTT. It specifies CASSDKPGISRGAGNTIYF. V and J are TRBV6-1 and TRBJ1-3, with D possibly matching TRBD1 (6 bases). Germline CDR1 is MNHNS and CDR2 is SASEGT. V was trimmed by 3 bases and J by 2 bases, leaving 23 bases between them. The CDR3 runs to 19 residues.

The chain carries TRBV5-4 and TRBJ2-2; weak D call: TRBD1 (5 bases). The germline V gene has CDR1 SGHNT and CDR2 YYREEE (reference sequence). This CDR3 has 13 residues. V lost 4 bases and J 5 bases, leaving 9 bases between the germline ends. The CDR3 region has the DNA TGTGCCAGCAGCCCCAGGGTTACCGGGGAGCTGTTTTTT. Its translation: CASSPRVTGELFF.

The chain has TRBV5-4 and TRBJ2-7; tentatively, D is TRBD1 (6 bases). Deletions cut 5 bases from V and 4 bases from J, with 19 bases between. This CDR3 comprises 15 residues. Germline CDR1 is SGHNT and CDR2 is YYREEE (reference sequence). CDR3 sequence reads: CASSSLMGARYEQYF. The CDR3 DNA reads TGTGCCAGCAGTTCCCTGATGGGGGCGAGGTACGAGCAGTACTTC.

This clone was seen only once. The genes are TRBV9 and TRBJ2-3; D gene uncertain. The CDR3 runs 14 residues. Between the trimmed V and J ends, which lost 0 bases and 2 bases, there was a span of 7 bases. CDR1 and CDR2 (germline): SGDLS, YYNGEE. CDR3 amino acids: CASSVEEYTDTQYF. The DNA of the CDR3 is TGTGCCAGCAGCGTAGAAGAGTACACAGATACGCAGTATTTT.

The gene calls are TRBV27 and TRBJ2-3; D is unclear. The germline V gene encodes CDR1 MNHEY and CDR2 SMNVEV (reference sequence). The CDR3 runs 12 residues. V lost 6 bases to trimming and J lost 1 base, with 5 bases between them. The CDR3 sequence is CASRERTDTQYF. For the CDR3, the DNA is TGTGCCAGCAGGGAACGCACAGATACGCAGTATTTT.

With respect to this clone: At one of its ends the junction is not consistent with the germline gene, which may arise from a read error. The chain couples TRBV7-2 to TRBJ2-7; D might be TRBD1 (5 bases). The CDR3 runs 14 residues. From germline, CDR1 is SGHTA and CDR2 FQGNSA. This CDR3 is CASGFAQGNYEQYF. In nucleotides, the CDR3 is TGTGCCAGCGGCTTCGCGCAGGGTAACTACGAGCAGTACTTC.

The rearrangement joins TRBV30 to TRBJ1-5, with D possibly being TRBD1 (5 bases). Between the trimmed V and J ends, which lost 1 base and 4 bases, there was a span of 8 bases. Looked up from germline, CDR1 is GTSNPN and CDR2 is SVGIG (reference sequence). CDR3 size: 13 residues. The CDR3 region is CAWSAGANQPQHF. The CDR3 DNA reads as TGTGCCTGGAGTGCTGGGGCGAATCAGCCCCAGCATTTT. The complete variable domain, with remaining parts taken from reference TRBV30 and TRBJ1-5, reads SQTIHQWPATLVQPVGSPLSLECTVEGTSNPNLYWYRQAAGRGLQLLFYSVGIGQISSEVPQNLSASRPQDRQFILSSKKLLLSDSGFYLCAWSAGANQPQHFGDGTRLSIL.

This chain connects TRBV27 to TRBJ2-7; D remains unclear. The CDR3 runs 15 residues. Germline CDR1 MNHEY, CDR2 SMNVEV (reference sequence). V was clipped by 2 bases and J by 3 bases, with 14 bases between them. CDR3 sequence: CASSLGPSEDYEQYF. The DNA for the CDR3 is TGTGCCAGCAGTTTAGGGCCGTCGGAAGACTACGAGCAGTACTTC.

V and J are TRBV9 and TRBJ1-2, with 9 bases fitting TRBD1. The ends lost 5 bases at V and 0 bases at J; junction bases unmatched: 11. The germline V gene has CDR1 SGDLS and CDR2 YYNGEE. The CDR3 sequence is 17 residues long. In DNA, the CDR3 is TGTGCCAGCAGGGCACCGGGACAGGGCCCCGCTAACTATGGCTACACCTTC. It codes for CASRAPGQGPANYGYTF.

The rearrangement joins TRBV5-6 to TRBJ2-3, with a weak D call TRBD2 (6 bases). Germline CDR1 reads SGHDT; CDR2 reads YYEEEE. The CDR3 spans 15 residues. The germline V and J ends were trimmed by 4 bases and 3 bases, with 15 bases remaining between them. CDR3 loop: CASSPRREVTDTQYF. The CDR3 coding sequence is TGTGCCAGCAGCCCGCGAAGGGAGGTTACAGATACGCAGTATTTT. The full variable domain, its missing parts supplied by reference TRBV5-6 and TRBJ2-3, is DAGVTQSPTHLIKTRGQQVTLRCSPKSGHDTVSWYQQALGQGPQFIFQYYEEEERQRGNFPDRFSGHQFPNYSSELNVNALLLGDSALYLCASSPRREVTDTQYFGPGTRLTVL.

The V gene is TRBV5-1, the J gene TRBJ2-3; D not resolved. CDR1 and CDR2 from the germline V gene are SGHRS and YFSETQ. Trimming removed 2 bases at V and 1 base at J, with 5 bases between. The CDR3 consists of 13 residues. CDR3 nucleotides: TGCGCCAGCAGCTTTCTTGGCACAGATACGCAGTATTTT. Its translation is CASSFLGTDTQYF.

The gene calls are TRBV19 and TRBJ1-5; tentative D call: TRBD1 (6 bases). The germline gives CDR1 LNHDA, CDR2 SQIVND (reference sequence). CDR3 length equals 14 residues. V was clipped by 3 bases and J by 5 bases, with 11 bases between them. CDR3 DNA sequence: TGTGCCAGTAGTATCACGTCAGGGGATCAGCCCCAGCATTTT. This codes for CASSITSGDQPQHF. The full variable domain, in which reference TRBV19 and TRBJ1-5 provide the parts outside the CDR3, is DGGITQSPKYLFRKEGQNVTLSCEQNLNHDAMYWYRQDPGQGLRLIYYSQIVNDFQKGDIAEGYSVSREKKESFPLTVTSAQKNPTAFYLCASSITSGDQPQHFGDGTRLSIL.

The V and J genes are TRBV19 and TRBJ2-7, with TRBD1 identical over 7 bases. J gave up 3 bases and V 4 bases, and 3 bases lay outside the gene matches. The CDR3 is 13 amino acids. Germline CDR1 reads LNHDA; CDR2 reads SQIVND (reference sequence). CDR3 coding DNA: TGTGCCAGTAGTAATTCAGGGGGCTACGAGCAGTACTTC. Its protein product is CASSNSGGYEQYF.

The chain has TRBV18 and TRBJ2-3; 11 bases agree with TRBD2. Germline CDR1 KGHSH, CDR2 LQKENI. J was trimmed by 2 bases and V by 3 bases; bases with no gene match: 7. The CDR3 runs 17 residues. The CDR3 DNA is TGTGCCAGCTCACCCCTACCTAGCGGGGGGACCACAGATACGCAGTATTTT. Amino acid sequence: CASSPLPSGGTTDTQYF.

The chain carries TRBV7-2 and TRBJ1-4, with TRBD1 matching 8 bases. This CDR3 spans 14 amino acids. Germline V gene sequence: CDR1 SGHTA, CDR2 FQGNSA. Germline trimming cut 2 bases from V and 6 bases from J; bases unmatched to any gene: 2. The CDR3 sequence is CASSLTGGDEKLFF. The CDR3, as DNA: TGTGCCAGCAGCTTAACAGGGGGGGATGAAAAACTGTTTTTT.

This chain joins TRBV6-1 and TRBJ2-7, with D uncertain. CDR1 is MNHNS, CDR2 SASEGT, per germline. This CDR3 contains 13 residues. Between the trimmed V and J ends, which lost 6 bases and 0 bases, there was a span of 9 bases. CDR3: CASRGVLSYEQYF. Here the CDR3 DNA reads TGTGCCAGCAGAGGAGTACTCTCCTACGAGCAGTACTTC.

The chain carries TRBV4-3 and TRBJ1-1; D is perhaps TRBD1 (5 bases). The CDR3 loop spans 14 amino acids. CDR1 and CDR2 from the germline V gene are LGHNA and YSLEER. Trimming left V 0 bases short and J 3 bases short, with 8 bases between. In DNA, the CDR3 is TGCGCCAGCAGCCAAGATTTGACAGACACTGAAGCTTTCTTT. Translating gives CASSQDLTDTEAFF.

This clone has just one count. V usage is TRBV15 and J usage is TRBJ1-3; D is unclear. This CDR3 is built from 17 residues. Germline CDR1 reads LNHNV; CDR2 reads YYDKDF (reference sequence). Trimming cost V 0 bases and J 0 bases, with 12 bases left between them. CDR3 loop: CATSRDLGPSSGNTIYF. CDR3 coding DNA: TGTGCCACCAGCAGAGATTTGGGCCCGAGCTCTGGAAACACCATATATTTT.

The chain has TRBV27 and TRBJ2-5, with 10 nucleotides matching TRBD1. The end of the DNA aligns better with TRBJ2-7, so the J call may be wrong. Per germline, CDR1 MNHEY and CDR2 SMNVEV (reference sequence). CDR3 length: 16 residues. The CDR3 DNA is TGTGCCAGCAGTGCACTCCTTTCCGGGACAGGGGTCGAGCAGTACTTC. Encoded protein: CASSALLSGTGVEQYF.

In its sample, this clone was seen once. The chain combines TRBV19 with TRBJ1-6; 7 bases are a match to TRBD1. Trimming cost V 3 bases and J 1 base; bases outside gene matches: 6. Germline assignment: CDR1 LNHDA and CDR2 SQIVND (reference sequence). CDR3 length: 17 residues. The CDR3 spells CASSIPPGGSYNSPLHF. Written as DNA, the CDR3 is TGTGCCAGTAGTATCCCCCCAGGGGGTTCCTATAATTCACCCCTCCACTTT.

This chain connects TRBV6-6 to TRBJ1-5; D is possibly TRBD1 (5 bases). The CDR3 has 14 residues. The germline CDR1 and CDR2 sequences are MNHNY and SVGAGI (reference sequence). V lost 6 bases to trimming and J lost 6 bases, with 15 bases between them. The CDR3: CASRVAGDSQPQHF. CDR3 nucleotides: TGTGCCAGCAGGGTTGCGGGGGATAGTCAGCCCCAGCATTTT.

The genes are TRBV7-3 and TRBJ2-2; possible D gene TRBD1, 5 bases. V lost 2 bases, J lost 1 base, and 23 bases lay in between. The CDR3 runs 20 residues. CDR1 is SGHTA, CDR2 FQGTGA, per germline. DNA of the CDR3: TGTGCCAGCAGCTTATTTCCTGGTGGACGGCAGGGCCTGAACACCGGGGAGCTGTTTTTT. As protein: CASSLFPGGRQGLNTGELFF.

The chain uses TRBV9 and TRBJ1-2; D is ambiguous. V dropped 0 bases and J dropped 0 bases, with 9 bases sitting between them. Per germline, CDR1 SGDLS and CDR2 YYNGEE. CDR3 length: 15 residues. CDR3: CASSVASGTNYGYTF. CDR3 DNA: TGTGCCAGCAGCGTAGCTTCGGGGACTAACTATGGCTACACCTTC.

The chain carries TRBV2 and TRBJ2-5, with D possibly matching TRBD2 (5 bases). The CDR3 has 13 amino acids. V lost 1 base, J lost 3 bases, and 6 bases lay in between. Germline loops: CDR1 SNHLY, CDR2 FYNNEI. The DNA of the CDR3 is TGTGCCAGCAGTGAAGAGCGGAAAGAGACCCAGTACTTC. Its translation is CASSEERKETQYF.

This clone is termed large. V is TRBV14 and J is TRBJ1-4; D unresolved. V was pared by 0 bases and J by 0 bases, with 5 bases between. The CDR3 spans 15 residues. Germline CDR1 reads SGHDN; CDR2 reads FVKESK. The CDR3 region is CASSQETATNEKLFF. The CDR3 region has the DNA TGTGCCAGCAGCCAAGAAACGGCAACTAATGAAAAACTGTTTTTT. Together with reference TRBV14 and TRBJ1-4, the CDR3 gives the full variable domain: EAGVTQFPSHSVIEKGQTVTLRCDPISGHDNLYWYRRVMGKEIKFLLHFVKESKQDESGMPNNRFLAERTGGTYSTLKVQPAELEDSGVYFCASSQETATNEKLFFGSGTQLSVL.

The chain is built from TRBV7-8 and TRBJ1-6; D possibly corresponds to TRBD1 (5 bases). V was pared by 3 bases and J by 0 bases, with 18 bases between. This CDR3 comprises 19 residues. Germline V gene data show CDR1 as SGHVS and CDR2 as FQNEAQ. The CDR3 sequence: CASSFYIQEPSSYNSPLHF. CDR3 coding DNA: TGTGCCAGCAGCTTTTACATACAGGAGCCCAGCTCCTATAATTCACCCCTCCACTTT.